The 25 T cell receptor beta chains presented below share a single source sample, sequenced in a study of blood T cell repertoires in COVID-19 (dated by TCRdb to 2020 to 2022). Receptor libraries were prepared by the immunoSEQ multiplex PCR assay. TCRdb limited this immuneACCESS table to in-frame rearrangements with V and J called. A share of clones is missing; checked studies link under half to unresolved V genes, and the rest is unexplained. In this sample the table shows roughly 260,000 clones, approximately 86% of which occur a single time. More than 5% of the sample lies in the top ten. The sequenced sample consisted of PBMCs or T cells enriched from blood (not recorded which). The receptor set was obtained from a woman aged 25 to 39 with acute COVID-19.

The chain links TRBV2 to TRBJ1-5, with D perhaps matching TRBD1 (5 bases). Germline values: CDR1 SNHLY, CDR2 FYNNEI. The CDR3 is 16 amino acids. Trimming removed 3 bases at V and 8 bases at J, with 20 bases between. The CDR3 loop reads CASSEVGQGHLKPQHF. The CDR3 DNA reads TGTGCCAGCAGTGAGGTCGGTCAGGGTCACCTCAAGCCCCAGCATTTT.

The gene calls are TRBV7-9 and TRBJ2-1, with D perhaps matching TRBD1 (7 bases). V was pared by 5 bases and J by 15 bases, with 17 bases between. The CDR3 runs 12 residues. CDR1 is SEHNR, CDR2 FQNEAQ, per germline (reference sequence). CDR3 nucleotide sequence: TGTGCCAGCAGCCGGCCGGGGGACAGTTTGTTCTTC. Residues: CASSRPGDSLFF.

The chain uses TRBV18 and TRBJ2-5; D remains unclear. This CDR3 is 15 amino acids long. Germline lookup yields CDR1 KGHSH and CDR2 LQKENI. V shed 2 bases and J shed 0 bases, with 10 bases lying between them. For the CDR3, the DNA is TGTGCCAGCTCACCATCACTCAATTACCAAGAGACCCAGTACTTC. Translated: CASSPSLNYQETQYF.

The chain carries TRBV6-1 and TRBJ2-2; D uncertain. This CDR3 spans 13 amino acids. Per the germline V gene, CDR1 is MNHNS and CDR2 is SASEGT. The V gene lost 1 base and the J gene lost 7 bases, with 7 bases spanning the gap. This CDR3 reads CASSEVPYGELFF. The CDR3, as DNA: TGTGCCAGCAGTGAAGTCCCCTACGGGGAGCTGTTTTTT.

This chain joins TRBV3-1 (or the pseudogene TRBV3-2) and TRBJ2-3, with 7 positions matching TRBD1. V was pared by 3 bases and J by 3 bases, with 6 bases of the junction left unmatched. The V gene's germline CDR1 is LGHDT and CDR2 YNNKEL (reference sequence). The CDR3 runs 15 residues. CDR3: CASSQRAGGTDTQYF. The DNA for the CDR3 is TGTGCCAGCAGCCAGAGGGCAGGGGGTACAGATACGCAGTATTTT.

The genes are TRBV19 and TRBJ2-1; D not certain. Trimming removed 5 bases at V and 0 bases at J, with 8 bases between. Germline V gives CDR1 LNHDA, CDR2 SQIVND (reference sequence). CDR3 length: 14 residues. The CDR3 DNA sequence: TGTGCCAGTAGTTGGAGTGGCTCCTACAATGAGCAGTTCTTC. The encoded protein is CASSWSGSYNEQFF.

V is TRBV19 and J is TRBJ2-1, with 8 bases lining up with TRBD2. J was trimmed by 6 bases and V by 3 bases; bases with no gene match: 7. The CDR3 runs to 15 residues. CDR1 and CDR2 (germline): LNHDA, SQIVND (reference sequence). The CDR3 reads CASSILEAGGNEQFF. The CDR3 DNA is TGTGCCAGTAGTATTTTGGAGGCGGGGGGCAATGAGCAGTTCTTC.

The V gene is TRBV5-4, the J gene TRBJ2-7, with D hard to call. The V and J ends lost 4 bases and 1 base respectively, with 15 bases between them. The CDR3 runs to 15 residues. Germline values: CDR1 SGHNT, CDR2 YYREEE (reference sequence). CDR3 DNA sequence: TGTGCCAGCAGCCCTGAGTCGAAAAGATCCTACGAGCAGTACTTC. Translating it yields CASSPESKRSYEQYF. The full variable domain, its missing parts supplied by reference TRBV5-4 and TRBJ2-7, is ETGVTQSPTHLIKTRGQQVTLRCSSQSGHNTVSWYQQALGQGPQFIFQYYREEENGRGNFPPRFSGLQFPNYSSELNVNALELDDSALYLCASSPESKRSYEQYFGPGTRLTVT.

Details on this clone: Other DNA sequences in this specimen translate into the identical CDR3. This chain uses TRBV18 with TRBJ2-7, with 7 bases matching TRBD1. The V segment lost 3 bases and the J segment 2 bases; nucleotides outside the gene matches: 7. The CDR3 is made up of 15 amino acids. The V gene's germline CDR1 is KGHSH and CDR2 LQKENI. CDR3 loop: CASSPPGQGAYEQYF. The CDR3 DNA is TGTGCCAGCTCACCTCCAGGGCAGGGGGCCTACGAGCAGTACTTC.

The chain couples TRBV27 to TRBJ1-6; 11 bases agree with TRBD1. The CDR3 spans 15 residues. Germline CDR1 reads MNHEY; CDR2 reads SMNVEV (reference sequence). Trimming removed 4 bases from V and 9 bases from J; junction bases left unmatched: 5. CDR3 loop: CASSSRGTGGSPLHF. DNA for the CDR3: TGTGCCAGCAGTTCTCGTGGGACAGGGGGTTCACCCCTCCACTTT.

V is TRBV4-3 and J is TRBJ2-2, with 10 bases that match TRBD2. The V gene end was trimmed by 0 bases and the J gene end by 8 bases; junction bases not matched to a gene: 15. The CDR3 covers 19 residues. Germline assignment: CDR1 LGHNA and CDR2 YSLEER. The CDR3, as DNA: TGCGCCAGCAGCCAAGAAAGGGCTAGCGGGAGAAGAAGGGGTGGGGAGCTGTTTTTT. Its protein is CASSQERASGRRRGGELFF.

As concerns this clone: Other DNA sequences in the sample encode the same CDR3. CDR3: CASSLAAAGETQYF. The CDR3 nucleotides read TGCGCCAGCAGCTTGGCGGCGGCAGGGGAGACCCAGTACTTC. The V and J genes are TRBV5-1 and TRBJ2-5; D is possibly TRBD1 (5 bases). This CDR3 has 14 residues. CDR1 SGHRS and CDR2 YFSETQ come from the germline V gene. V shed 0 bases and J shed 5 bases, with 11 bases lying between them.

J is TRBJ2-7 and V is TRBV11-2; no reliable D call. This CDR3 is built from 15 residues. CDR1 and CDR2 (germline): SGHAT, FQNNGV. V gave up 5 bases and J gave up 2 bases, with 16 bases separating them. The DNA for the CDR3 is TGTGCCAGCAGCCGAGATTATGAGGCCCCCTACGAGCAGTACTTC. It yields the protein CASSRDYEAPYEQYF.

The rearrangement joins TRBV25-1 to TRBJ2-6, with TRBD1 as a possible D gene (6 bases). The CDR3 totals 16 residues. Trimming cost V 3 bases and J 0 bases, with 9 bases left between them. The germline gives CDR1 MGHDK, CDR2 SYGVNS. CDR3 protein: CASSDRGSSGANVLTF. For the CDR3, the DNA is TGTGCCAGCAGTGACAGGGGCAGCTCTGGGGCCAACGTCCTGACTTTC.

The chain couples TRBV6-5 to TRBJ2-7; TRBD1 is a possible D gene (5 bases). Trimming took off 7 bases at V and 1 base at J, with 11 bases between the two ends. Germline V gives CDR1 MNHEY, CDR2 SVGAGI. The CDR3 spans 13 residues. Here the CDR3 DNA reads TGTGCCAGCACTCAGGGTGGATCCTACGAGCAGTACTTC. It codes for CASTQGGSYEQYF.

A single count supports this clone. CDR3 nucleotides: TGCGCCAGCCTCCAGCAGACGGGTAATGAGCAGTTCTTC. Translating gives CASLQQTGNEQFF. The chain combines TRBV10-2 with TRBJ2-1; no clear D gene. The CDR3 sequence is 13 residues long. Per the germline V gene, CDR1 is WSHSY and CDR2 is SAAADI. With 8 bases removed from V and 7 bases from J, the gap between germline ends came to 15 bases.

The chain links TRBV5-1 to TRBJ2-5; 12 nucleotides align to TRBD2. Looked up from germline, CDR1 is SGHRS and CDR2 is YFSETQ. The CDR3 has 16 residues. V lost 4 bases and J lost 4; bases outside the gene matches: 8. CDR3 residues: CASSAGLAGFGETQYF. The CDR3 coding sequence is TGCGCCAGCAGCGCTGGACTAGCGGGGTTTGGAGAGACCCAGTACTTC.

The J gene is TRBJ2-1, the V gene TRBV21-1; TRBD2 is the table's D call and was not checked against the DNA. TRBV21-1 is a recognized pseudogene. This CDR3 comprises 18 residues. The CDR3 DNA is TGTGCCAGCAGCACTCCTGGGTATCGATACTTTCCATCCCGAGGGCAGTTCTTC. This codes for CASSTPGYRYFPSRGQFF.

The chain carries TRBV19 and TRBJ1-4, with 9 bases lining up with TRBD1. After removal of 7 bases from V and 8 bases from J, the junction contained 5 bases not matched to a gene. Per germline, CDR1 LNHDA and CDR2 SQIVND (reference sequence). This CDR3 spans 13 amino acids. The CDR3 DNA sequence: TGTGCCAGTAACAGGGGGCCAAGGGAAAAACTGTTTTTT. This sequence encodes CASNRGPREKLFF.

The table lists this clone with a count of one. The chain employs TRBV27 and TRBJ2-7; the D gene is possibly TRBD1 (5 bases). V shed 3 bases and J shed 3 bases, with 39 bases lying between them. Germline CDR1 reads MNHEY; CDR2 reads SMNVEV (reference sequence). The CDR3 totals 23 residues. The CDR3 coding sequence is TGTGCCAGCAGTTTCGGTTTAATCGGAACGGAGCGCGGACACCGAAATCGGAACTACGAGCAGTACTTC. Its protein product is CASSFGLIGTERGHRNRNYEQYF.

The CDR3 sequence is CASSPGQGLTDTQYF. As DNA, the CDR3 is TGTGCCAGCAGCCCCGGACAGGGGCTCACAGATACGCAGTATTTT. V and J are TRBV11-3 and TRBJ2-3, with TRBD1 identical over 9 bases. This CDR3 has 15 residues. CDR1 and CDR2 from the germline V gene are SGHNT and YENEEA. The J segment lost 2 bases and the V segment lost 5 bases, leaving 5 bases of the junction unmatched.

The chain uses TRBV7-3 and TRBJ1-6, with D possibly being TRBD1 (5 bases). The CDR3 extends over 14 amino acids. The germline V and J ends were trimmed by 1 base and 9 bases, with 10 bases remaining between them. The germline gives CDR1 SGHTA, CDR2 FQGTGA. CDR3: CASSLSGAGSPLHF. In DNA form, the CDR3 reads TGTGCCAGCAGCTTAAGCGGGGCGGGTTCACCCCTCCACTTT.

This chain links TRBV5-6 with TRBJ1-3, with a tentative D call TRBD1 (5 bases). In germline, CDR1 is SGHDT, CDR2 YYEEEE. The CDR3 contains 16 residues. V lost 4 bases and J lost 3, with 17 bases in between. This CDR3 reads CASSLAGISYGNTIYF. The CDR3 bases are TGTGCCAGCAGCCTGGCAGGGATTTCGTATGGAAACACCATATATTTT.

This clone was detected only once. The chain employs TRBV6-5 and TRBJ1-6; D may be TRBD1 (5 bases). V lost 0 bases to trimming and J lost 9 bases, with 9 bases between them. CDR3 length: 14 amino acids. Germline assignment: CDR1 MNHEY and CDR2 SVGAGI. As DNA, the CDR3 is TGTGCCAGCAGTTACTCGGGGGGGGGTTCACCCCTCCACTTT. This sequence encodes CASSYSGGGSPLHF.

The chain couples TRBV6-2 or TRBV6-3 to TRBJ1-1, with D unclear. Trimming left V 3 bases short and J 1 base short, with 9 bases between. This CDR3 has 14 residues. CDR1 is MNHEY and CDR2 is SVGEGT in the germline V gene. The CDR3, as DNA: TGTGCCAGCAGTTATGGTGCAGGGAACACTGAAGCTTTCTTT. Translation: CASSYGAGNTEAFF.